Below are 29 T cell receptor beta chains sequenced from a single sample in a study of blood T cells in healthy people across ages. Alongside a J-beta primer mix, a sample-barcoded 5' primer served in a second PCR lasting about 7 to 12 cycles. One entry per CDR3 protein, called by TCRdb with MiXCR from the 5' RACE reads. The data hold about 1.4 million distinct CDR3 sequences, with approximately 59% observed a single time. The sample was blood. The receptor source for this set is a man aged 18 to 29 in good health.

This clonotype was seen only a few times. The rearrangement links TRBV20-1 to TRBJ2-7, with TRBD2 identical over 12 bases. V dropped 1 base and J dropped 5; count of bases not matched to a gene: 6. The CDR3 sequence is 15 residues long. CDR1 is DFQATT and CDR2 is SNEGSKA in the germline V gene (reference sequence). The CDR3 spells CSARVPTSGRHEQYF. The CDR3 bases are TGCAGTGCTAGAGTCCCGACTAGCGGGAGACACGAGCAGTACTTC.

The gene calls are TRBV6-2 or TRBV6-3 and TRBJ2-7; TRBD1 is a possible D gene (5 bases). Germline CDR1 is MNHEY and CDR2 is SVGEGT. CDR3 size: 15 residues. V was trimmed by 0 bases and J by 1 base, leaving 10 bases between them. The CDR3 loop reads CASSYSNAGSYEQYF. In DNA, the CDR3 is TGTGCCAGCAGTTACTCGAATGCAGGGTCCTACGAGCAGTACTTC.

This chain joins TRBV6-2 or TRBV6-3 and TRBJ1-2; D may be TRBD1 (5 bases). CDR1 MNHEY and CDR2 SVGEGT come from the germline V gene. Trimming pared 2 bases from V and 4 bases from J, leaving 14 bases between. This CDR3 region has 15 residues. CDR3 in DNA: TGTGCCAGCAGTTACCCTGGAGCAGGGAGCTATGGCTACACCTTC. It yields the protein CASSYPGAGSYGYTF.

This clonotype was seen a handful of times. V usage is TRBV7-9 and J usage is TRBJ2-3; D may be TRBD2 (7 bases). This CDR3 contains 15 residues. Trimming stripped 5 bases from V and 2 bases from J, with 14 bases between. CDR1 is SEHNR and CDR2 is FQNEAQ in the germline V gene (reference sequence). The CDR3 nucleotides read TGTGCCAGCAGCCTGGCAGGGGACTACACAGATACGCAGTATTTT. It translates to CASSLAGDYTDTQYF.

J is TRBJ1-2 and V is TRBV6-6; the D is unclear. V lost 3 bases, J lost 13 bases, and 12 bases lay in between. The CDR3 is made up of 11 amino acids. Germline CDR1 reads MNHNY; CDR2 reads SVGAGI (reference sequence). This CDR3 is CASSYQNICTF. The CDR3 DNA reads as TGTGCCAGCAGTTATCAGAACATTTGCACCTTC.

This chain links TRBV27 with TRBJ1-1; no clear D gene. The V end lost 6 bases, the J end lost 4 bases, and 15 bases lay between the germline ends. This CDR3 is built from 14 residues. Germline loops: CDR1 MNHEY, CDR2 SMNVEV (reference sequence). CDR3 bases: TGTGCCAGCAGGCCCGGAGGGAGATCCACTGAAGCTTTCTTT. It encodes CASRPGGRSTEAFF.

V is TRBV9 and J is TRBJ2-1; a possible D gene is TRBD2 (7 bases). Trimming cost V 3 bases and J 3 bases, with 13 bases left between them. CDR1 and CDR2 (germline): SGDLS, YYNGEE. The CDR3 covers 15 residues. The CDR3 is CASSARGTNYNEQFF. The CDR3 coding sequence is TGTGCCAGCAGCGCGCGGGGGACAAACTACAATGAGCAGTTCTTC.

For the CDR3, the DNA is TGTGCCAGCGATCGGGACGGGGGGGATGGCTACACCTTC. Amino acids: CASDRDGGDGYTF. V usage is TRBV7-9 and J usage is TRBJ1-2; possible D gene TRBD1, 5 bases. Trimming took off 8 bases at V and 6 bases at J, with 16 bases between the two ends. Germline V gene lookup returns CDR1 SEHNR and CDR2 FQNEAQ (reference sequence). This CDR3 comprises 13 residues.

This sequence joins TRBV4-1 and TRBJ2-2; no definite D call. This CDR3 is 15 amino acids long. Germline loops: CDR1 MGHRA, CDR2 YSYEKL. Trimming stripped 3 bases from V and 0 bases from J, with 8 bases between. This CDR3 is CASSQKHPNTGELFF. CDR3 in DNA: TGCGCCAGCAGCCAGAAACACCCGAACACCGGGGAGCTGTTTTTT.

This clonotype was recorded a few times. The CDR3 loop is CSVVGGSRPYNEQFF. CDR3 bases: TGCAGCGTGGTTGGGGGGAGCAGGCCATACAATGAGCAGTTCTTC. The rearrangement joins TRBV29-1 to TRBJ2-1; possible D gene TRBD2, 6 bases. The CDR3 covers 15 residues. Germline V gene lookup returns CDR1 SQVTM and CDR2 ANQGSEA. V lost 6 bases, J lost 4 bases, and 19 bases lay in between.

The J gene is TRBJ1-4, the V gene TRBV2; TRBD1 matches at 7 bases. With V trimmed by 4 bases and J by 10 bases, 9 bases remained unmatched. The CDR3 has 14 residues. Germline V gene lookup returns CDR1 SNHLY and CDR2 FYNNEI. CDR3 region: CASSATGFGGKLFF. CDR3 DNA sequence: TGTGCCAGCAGTGCGACAGGGTTTGGGGGAAAACTGTTTTTT. Drawing the rest from reference TRBV2 and TRBJ1-4, the complete variable domain is EPEVTQTPSHQVTQMGQEVILRCVPISNHLYFYWYRQILGQKVEFLVSFYNNEISEKSEIFDDQFSVERPDGSNFTLKIRSTKLEDSAMYFCASSATGFGGKLFFGSGTQLSVL.

The chain combines TRBV7-2 with TRBJ2-2; 14 bases map to TRBD2. Germline lookup yields CDR1 SGHTA and CDR2 FQGNSA. Germline trimming cut 5 bases from V and 6 bases from J; bases unmatched to any gene: 5. There are 16 residues in the CDR3. The CDR3, as DNA: TGTGCCAGCAGCACCGGGACTAGCGGGAGTTCCGGGGAGCTGTTTTTT. Protein product: CASSTGTSGSSGELFF.

The chain has TRBV21-1 and TRBJ2-1; the table's D call TRBD2 went unverified against the DNA. TRBV21-1 has pseudogene status. The CDR3 is 14 amino acids. CDR3: CAQLPGLAYDEQFF. CDR3 nucleotide sequence: TGTGCCCAACTACCGGGACTAGCGTACGATGAGCAGTTCTTC.

This chain connects TRBV12-3 or TRBV12-4 to TRBJ2-3; no definite D call. This CDR3 region has 15 residues. Trimming took off 2 bases at V and 6 bases at J, with 15 bases between the two ends. The chain's CDR3 is CASSLSGLFGDTQYF. The CDR3 DNA follows: TGTGCCAGCAGTTTATCTGGTCTATTCGGGGATACGCAGTATTTT.

This chain joins TRBV5-1 and TRBJ1-1; TRBD1 might be the D (5 bases). The V end was cut by 2 bases, the J end by 8 bases, with 16 bases between. CDR3 length: 14 residues. Germline-derived CDR1 and CDR2 are SGHRS and YFSETQ. The CDR3 DNA follows: TGCGCCAGCAGCTTCAGGGCCACCGGGGGGGAAGCTTTCTTT. It translates to CASSFRATGGEAFF.

The J gene is TRBJ2-4, the V gene TRBV20-1; D is perhaps TRBD2 (6 bases). The ends were cut back, 0 bases at V and 0 bases at J, with 12 bases in the middle. CDR1 is DFQATT and CDR2 is SNEGSKA in the germline V gene (reference sequence). CDR3 length: 16 residues. The CDR3: CSAREWRDLAKNIQYF. The CDR3 DNA reads as TGCAGTGCTAGAGAATGGCGGGATTTAGCCAAAAACATTCAGTACTTC.

The genes are TRBV13 and TRBJ2-4, with 7 bases fitting TRBD2. The CDR3 totals 14 residues. Trimming took 6 bases from V and 0 from J; bases not matched to a gene: 2. The germline CDR1 and CDR2 sequences are PRHDT and FYEKMQ (reference sequence). CDR3 amino acids: CASRPGGAKNIQYF. The CDR3 DNA reads as TGTGCCAGCAGACCGGGGGGAGCCAAAAACATTCAGTACTTC. Combining the CDR3 with reference TRBV13 and TRBJ2-4 gives the whole variable domain AAGVIQSPRHLIKEKRETATLKCYPIPRHDTVYWYQQGPGQDPQFLISFYEKMQSDKGSIPDRFSAQQFSDYHSELNMSSLELGDSALYFCASRPGGAKNIQYFGAGTRLSVL.

This clonotype was counted between two and nine times. The rearrangement uses TRBV4-3 and TRBJ2-7; D gene unclear. Germline V gene data show CDR1 as LGHNA and CDR2 as YSLEER. The CDR3 loop spans 13 amino acids. The V gene lost 1 base and the J gene lost 6 bases, with 10 bases spanning the gap. DNA of the CDR3: TGCGCCAGCAGCCAAGTAGGATTGAGCGAGCAGTACTTC. As protein: CASSQVGLSEQYF.

J is TRBJ1-1 and V is TRBV6-5; TRBD1 matches at 9 bases. V gave up 0 bases and J gave up 11 bases; unmatched junction bases: 7. From germline, CDR1 is MNHEY and CDR2 SVGAGI. This CDR3 is built from 14 residues. The CDR3 DNA sequence: TGTGCCAGCAGTTACTCGAGGACAGGGGTGGATGCTTTCTTT. The encoded protein is CASSYSRTGVDAFF.

The chain is built from TRBV4-1 and TRBJ1-2; no definite D call. The V end lost 0 bases, the J end lost 8 bases, and 10 bases lay between the germline ends. CDR3 length: 13 amino acids. Germline CDR1 is MGHRA and CDR2 is YSYEKL. CDR3 DNA: TGCGCCAGCAGCCAAGATGTCGGGGTAGGCTACACCTTC. It translates to CASSQDVGVGYTF.

This clonotype was counted between two and nine times. The V call is TRBV29-1, the J call TRBJ1-1; 7 nucleotides agree with TRBD1. The germline gives CDR1 SQVTM, CDR2 ANQGSEA. J was trimmed by 3 bases and V by 5 bases; bases with no gene match: 6. CDR3 length equals 13 residues. CDR3 sequence reads: CSVPTGRDTEAFF. The CDR3 DNA reads as TGCAGCGTTCCGACAGGGAGGGACACTGAAGCTTTCTTT. The entire variable domain, with the rest obtained from reference TRBV29-1 and TRBJ1-1, is as follows: SAVISQKPSRDICQRGTSLTIQCQVDSQVTMMFWYRQQPGQSLTLIATANQGSEATYESGFVIDKFPISRPNLTFSTLTVSNMSPEDSSIYLCSVPTGRDTEAFFGQGTRLTVV.

V and J are TRBV4-1 and TRBJ2-4; 9 nucleotides agree with TRBD1. This CDR3 is 12 amino acids long. The germline V gene encodes CDR1 MGHRA and CDR2 YSYEKL. Here the CDR3 DNA reads TGCACCGGGACAGGGTCAACGAATGTTCAGTACTTC. It codes for CTGTGSTNVQYF.

V is TRBV4-1 and J is TRBJ2-3, with D unresolved. The CDR3 contains 15 residues. Germline lookup yields CDR1 MGHRA and CDR2 YSYEKL. Trimming removed 1 base at V and 0 bases at J, with 8 bases between. In DNA form, the CDR3 reads TGCGCCAGCAGCCAAGTCGACGCGAGCACAGATACGCAGTATTTT. It yields the protein CASSQVDASTDTQYF.

This clonotype was detected only a few times. The rearrangement joins TRBV5-1 to TRBJ1-1; 10 bases are shared with TRBD1. Looked up from germline, CDR1 is SGHRS and CDR2 is YFSETQ. V trimming: 6 bases; J trimming: 5 bases; junction bases outside the gene matches: 4. The CDR3 totals 13 residues. The CDR3 bases are TGCGCCAGCACCTGGACAGGGGGAACTGAAGCTTTCTTT. This codes for CASTWTGGTEAFF.

This chain links TRBV5-1 with TRBJ1-1, with D unclear. This CDR3 is built from 14 residues. V gave up 0 bases and J gave up 4 bases, with 10 bases separating them. Germline-derived CDR1 and CDR2 are SGHRS and YFSETQ. The chain's CDR3 is CASSLGDVSTEAFF. For the CDR3, the DNA is TGCGCCAGCAGCTTGGGCGACGTATCCACTGAAGCTTTCTTT.

The chain has TRBV2 and TRBJ2-5; 10 bases fit TRBD1. Judging by the DNA end, TRBJ2-7 fits better; the J call may be wrong. CDR1 is SNHLY, CDR2 FYNNEI, per germline. This CDR3 region has 15 residues. The CDR3 nucleotides read TGTGCCAGCAAGAAGGGACAGGGGACAGGGAGCGAGCAGTACTTC. It encodes CASKKGQGTGSEQYF.

This rearrangement joins TRBV6-5 to TRBJ1-4; D is ambiguous. V was shortened by 4 bases and J by 0 bases, with 9 bases between the two germline ends. Germline V gene lookup returns CDR1 MNHEY and CDR2 SVGAGI. The CDR3 is 15 residues long. The CDR3 DNA is TGTGCCAGCAGTTTTGCAGGAGCAACTAATGAAAAACTGTTTTTT. This translates into CASSFAGATNEKLFF.

This clonotype was recorded a few times. This rearrangement joins TRBV2 to TRBJ2-3, with 8 nucleotides matching TRBD2. Germline lookup yields CDR1 SNHLY and CDR2 FYNNEI. This CDR3 has 14 amino acids. The V and J ends lost 6 bases and 5 bases, in that order; junction bases with no gene match: 7. The CDR3 DNA is TGTGCCAGCAGGAGCGGGGGTCCGGAAGATACGCAGTATTTT. This gives the protein CASRSGGPEDTQYF.

To note about this clonotype: One junction end does not reproduce the germline sequence, and a read error may be involved. The chain joins TRBV4-1 to TRBJ1-4; D is undetermined. The CDR3 sequence is 14 residues long. Per the germline V gene, CDR1 is MGHRA and CDR2 is YSYEKL. The CDR3 reads CVSSQARTNEKLFF. The CDR3 DNA follows: TGCGTCAGCAGCCAAGCGCGAACTAATGAAAAACTGTTTTTT.